A selection of T cell receptor beta chains follows, all from one sample in a study of Graves' ophthalmopathy and Graves' hyperthyroidism. A single record per CDR3 protein comes from TCRdb applying MiXCR to the multiplex PCR reads. The data hold 350,000 or so distinct CDR3 sequences, with roughly 16% observed a single time. Sequences were obtained from peripheral blood. Receptors originate from an adult man with Graves' ophthalmopathy. The CDR3 runs from the conserved cysteine through the conserved F or W. The order of the fields is D gene, clone size, CDR3 length, V gene, J gene, CDR3 protein, CDR3 DNA. A D gene is named only where the DNA matches it firmly. The listing skips clone size in some rows; elsewhere it reads once, few, many or a size class.

d_gene: -; abundance: many; len: 14; v_gene: TRBV5-5; j_gene: TRBJ1-6; CDR3aa: CASSLGAQNSPLHF; CDR3nt: TGTGCCAGCAGCTTGGGGGCCCAAAATTCACCCCTCCACTTT
d_gene: TRBD1; abundance: many; len: 14; v_gene: TRBV15; j_gene: TRBJ1-6; CDR3aa: CATRRGQGFSPLHF; CDR3nt: TGTGCCACCAGGCGAGGACAGGGGTTTTCACCCCTCCACTTT
d_gene: TRBD1; abundance: -; len: 15; v_gene: TRBV12-3/TRBV12-4; j_gene: TRBJ2-5; CDR3aa: CASSLGTGGMKTQYF; CDR3nt: TGTGCCAGCAGTCTCGGGACAGGGGGCATGAAGACCCAGTACTTC
d_gene: -; abundance: -; len: 12; v_gene: TRBV7-3; j_gene: TRBJ2-7; CDR3aa: CASSSISYEQYF; CDR3nt: TGTGCCAGCAGCTCCATCAGCTACGAGCAGTACTTC
d_gene: -; abundance: -; len: 13; v_gene: TRBV20-1; j_gene: TRBJ1-5; CDR3aa: CSATLRGNQPQHF; CDR3nt: TGCAGTGCTACCCTCCGGGGCAATCAGCCCCAGCATTTT
d_gene: TRBD1; abundance: -; len: 17; v_gene: TRBV6-2/TRBV6-3; j_gene: TRBJ1-5; CDR3aa: CASSLRDSKNSNQPQHF; CDR3nt: TGTGCCAGCAGTCTCCGGGACAGCAAAAATAGCAATCAGCCCCAGCATTTT
d_gene: -; abundance: many; len: 14; v_gene: TRBV27; j_gene: TRBJ1-1; CDR3aa: CASSSRRENTEAFF; CDR3nt: TGTGCCAGCAGTTCCAGACGAGAGAACACTGAAGCTTTCTTT
d_gene: -; abundance: -; len: 16; v_gene: TRBV18; j_gene: TRBJ1-4; CDR3aa: CASSPTTGTVNEKLFF; CDR3nt: TGTGCCAGCTCACCAACCACCGGGACGGTAAATGAAAAACTGTTTTTT
d_gene: -; abundance: -; len: 16; v_gene: TRBV4-2; j_gene: TRBJ1-1; CDR3aa: CASSQDGPEGRTEAFF; CDR3nt: TGTGCCAGCAGCCAAGATGGTCCTGAGGGTAGGACTGAAGCTTTCTTT
d_gene: -; abundance: many; len: 14; v_gene: TRBV2; j_gene: TRBJ1-2; CDR3aa: CASSVGLVDYGYTF; CDR3nt: TGTGCCAGCAGTGTCGGGCTCGTGGACTATGGCTACACCTTC
d_gene: -; abundance: many; len: 13; v_gene: TRBV6-1; j_gene: TRBJ2-5; CDR3aa: CASSPVIQETQYF; CDR3nt: TGTGCCAGCAGTCCCGTGATACAAGAGACCCAGTACTTC
d_gene: -; abundance: many; len: 14; v_gene: TRBV7-2; j_gene: TRBJ2-7; CDR3aa: CASSLGRAVYEQYF; CDR3nt: TGTGCCAGCAGCTTAGGACGTGCAGTATACGAGCAGTACTTC
d_gene: -; abundance: many; len: 14; v_gene: TRBV6-1; j_gene: TRBJ1-5; CDR3aa: CASSESRGAQPQHF; CDR3nt: TGTGCCAGCAGTGAATCCCGAGGGGCGCAGCCCCAGCATTTT
d_gene: -; abundance: many; len: 14; v_gene: TRBV5-1; j_gene: TRBJ1-4; CDR3aa: CASRPDATNEKLFF; CDR3nt: TGCGCCAGCAGGCCAGACGCAACTAATGAAAAACTGTTTTTT
d_gene: -; abundance: few; len: 14; v_gene: TRBV6-2/TRBV6-3; j_gene: TRBJ1-1; CDR3aa: CASSYVGQATEAFF; CDR3nt: TGTGCCAGCAGCTACGTTGGGCAGGCCACTGAAGCTTTCTTT
d_gene: -; abundance: many; len: 19; v_gene: TRBV15; j_gene: TRBJ2-7; CDR3aa: CATSRDLGDSLASSYEQYF; CDR3nt: TGTGCCACCAGCAGAGATCTCGGGGACTCTCTAGCGTCTTCCTACGAGCAGTACTTC
d_gene: -; abundance: many; len: 14; v_gene: TRBV30; j_gene: TRBJ2-2; CDR3aa: CAWSVLMNTGELFF; CDR3nt: TGTGCCTGGAGTGTACTGATGAACACCGGGGAGCTGTTTTTT
d_gene: -; abundance: many; len: 14; v_gene: TRBV7-8; j_gene: TRBJ2-7; CDR3aa: CASSPYTSPYEQYF; CDR3nt: TGTGCCAGCAGCCCGTACACAAGCCCCTACGAGCAGTACTTC
d_gene: TRBD2; abundance: many; len: 11; v_gene: TRBV2; j_gene: TRBJ2-7; CDR3aa: CASGLAGGPHF; CDR3nt: TGTGCCAGCGGACTAGCGGGGGGCCCGCACTTC
d_gene: TRBD1; abundance: many; len: 15; v_gene: TRBV6-1; j_gene: TRBJ1-3; CDR3aa: CASSKGTGTGNTIYF; CDR3nt: TGTGCCAGCAGTAAGGGGACAGGGACTGGAAACACCATATATTTT
d_gene: -; abundance: many; len: 17; v_gene: TRBV27; j_gene: TRBJ1-1; CDR3aa: CASSLSLNLVGDTEAFF; CDR3nt: TGTGCCAGCAGTTTATCACTGAATCTAGTTGGCGACACTGAAGCTTTCTTT
d_gene: TRBD1; abundance: many; len: 12; v_gene: TRBV19; j_gene: TRBJ2-7; CDR3aa: CASNAGGDEQYF; CDR3nt: TGTGCCAGTAACGCAGGGGGAGACGAGCAGTACTTC
d_gene: TRBD1; abundance: -; len: 16; v_gene: TRBV28; j_gene: TRBJ1-3; CDR3aa: CASSILDRAPGNTIYF; CDR3nt: TGTGCCAGCAGTATCTTAGACAGGGCCCCTGGAAACACCATATATTTT
d_gene: TRBD2; abundance: many; len: 16; v_gene: TRBV11-2; j_gene: TRBJ2-7; CDR3aa: CASSLHEASGRDEQYF; CDR3nt: TGTGCCAGCAGCTTACATGAAGCTAGCGGGAGGGACGAGCAGTACTTC
d_gene: TRBD2; abundance: many; len: 18; v_gene: TRBV30; j_gene: TRBJ2-7; CDR3aa: CAWSTPTSGSIRWYEQYF; CDR3nt: TGTGCCTGGAGTACGCCAACTAGCGGGAGTATAAGATGGTACGAGCAGTACTTC
d_gene: -; abundance: -; len: 17; v_gene: TRBV6-1; j_gene: TRBJ1-3; CDR3aa: CASSVLDSKASGNTIYF; CDR3nt: TGTGCCAGCAGTGTCCTGGACAGTAAAGCTTCTGGAAACACCATATATTTT
d_gene: TRBD1; abundance: -; len: 17; v_gene: TRBV12-3/TRBV12-4; j_gene: TRBJ1-3; CDR3aa: CASSLALGTDSGNTIYF; CDR3nt: TGTGCCAGCAGTTTAGCGCTCGGGACAGACTCTGGAAACACCATATATTTT
d_gene: TRBD2; abundance: -; len: 13; v_gene: TRBV29-1; j_gene: TRBJ2-7; CDR3aa: CSVNSGSKYEQYF; CDR3nt: TGCAGCGTGAATAGCGGGAGTAAGTACGAGCAGTACTTC
d_gene: -; abundance: many; len: 14; v_gene: TRBV7-2; j_gene: TRBJ1-6; CDR3aa: CASSLEGGNSPLHF; CDR3nt: TGTGCCAGCAGCTTAGAGGGCGGGAATTCACCCCTCCACTTT
d_gene: TRBD1; abundance: many; len: 14; v_gene: TRBV3-1; j_gene: TRBJ2-7; CDR3aa: CASSRGRGTYEQYF; CDR3nt: TGTGCCAGCAGCCGCGGCAGGGGGACCTACGAGCAGTACTTC
d_gene: -; abundance: many; len: 13; v_gene: TRBV30; j_gene: TRBJ2-7; CDR3aa: CAWSGGPTFGKYF; CDR3nt: TGTGCCTGGAGTGGGGGACCCACCTTCGGCAAGTACTTC
d_gene: -; abundance: many; len: 14; v_gene: TRBV7-3; j_gene: TRBJ2-7; CDR3aa: CASSLGAGNGVQYF; CDR3nt: TGTGCCAGCAGCTTAGGTGCCGGAAATGGGGTGCAGTACTTC
d_gene: TRBD2; abundance: many; len: 19; v_gene: TRBV5-1; j_gene: TRBJ2-4; CDR3aa: CASSLAGLAGAGAKNIQYF; CDR3nt: TGCGCCAGCAGCTTGGCGGGTTTAGCGGGGGCCGGAGCCAAAAACATTCAGTACTTC
d_gene: -; abundance: -; len: 13; v_gene: TRBV20-1; j_gene: TRBJ2-5; CDR3aa: CSAEGLGDETQYF; CDR3nt: TGCAGTGCTGAAGGTCTGGGAGACGAGACCCAGTACTTC
d_gene: TRBD2; abundance: many; len: 15; v_gene: TRBV5-5; j_gene: TRBJ2-7; CDR3aa: CASSLMTSGGNEQYF; CDR3nt: TGTGCCAGCAGCTTGATGACTAGCGGGGGAAACGAGCAGTACTTC
d_gene: -; abundance: many; len: 17; v_gene: TRBV4-1; j_gene: TRBJ2-7; CDR3aa: CASSQDRSQTWTYEQYF; CDR3nt: TGCGCCAGCAGCCAAGATAGGAGCCAGACATGGACCTACGAGCAGTACTTC
d_gene: -; abundance: -; len: 17; v_gene: TRBV11-2; j_gene: TRBJ2-7; CDR3aa: CASSPRAASTTNYEQYF; CDR3nt: TGTGCCAGCTCACCAAGGGCAGCGAGTACCACTAACTACGAGCAGTACTTC
d_gene: -; abundance: many; len: 16; v_gene: TRBV2; j_gene: TRBJ1-4; CDR3aa: CASSEASPGNYEKLFF; CDR3nt: TGTGCCAGCAGTGAAGCATCGCCGGGGAATTATGAAAAACTGTTTTTT
d_gene: TRBD2; abundance: many; len: 16; v_gene: TRBV6-2/TRBV6-3; j_gene: TRBJ2-7; CDR3aa: CASSYPPLADSSEQYF; CDR3nt: TGTGCCAGCAGTTACCCCCCACTAGCGGATTCCTCCGAGCAGTACTTC
d_gene: -; abundance: many; len: 13; v_gene: TRBV19; j_gene: TRBJ2-5; CDR3aa: CASKLDGQETQYF; CDR3nt: TGTGCCAGTAAACTCGACGGACAAGAGACCCAGTACTTC
d_gene: -; abundance: many; len: 13; v_gene: TRBV6-1; j_gene: TRBJ1-1; CDR3aa: CASRPRGNTEAFF; CDR3nt: TGTGCCAGCAGACCTCGGGGAAACACTGAAGCTTTCTTT
d_gene: -; abundance: many; len: 15; v_gene: TRBV6-1; j_gene: TRBJ1-1; CDR3aa: CASSEGLRGGTEAFF; CDR3nt: TGTGCCAGCAGTGAAGGTCTCAGGGGAGGAACTGAAGCTTTCTTT
d_gene: -; abundance: many; len: 15; v_gene: TRBV20-1; j_gene: TRBJ1-3; CDR3aa: CSALDVSWSGNTIYF; CDR3nt: TGCAGTGCTTTAGACGTTTCCTGGTCTGGAAACACCATATATTTT
d_gene: -; abundance: many; len: 15; v_gene: TRBV9; j_gene: TRBJ1-1; CDR3aa: CASSVGQGMNTEAFF; CDR3nt: TGTGCCAGCAGCGTAGGGCAGGGGATGAACACTGAAGCTTTCTTT
d_gene: -; abundance: many; len: 12; v_gene: TRBV3-1; j_gene: TRBJ1-2; CDR3aa: CASSQVGAGYTF; CDR3nt: TGTGCCAGCAGCCAAGTAGGGGCTGGCTACACCTTC
d_gene: -; abundance: many; len: 16; v_gene: TRBV7-2; j_gene: TRBJ1-1; CDR3aa: CASSPRQVAMNTEAFF; CDR3nt: TGTGCCAGCAGCCCGCGACAGGTGGCTATGAACACTGAAGCTTTCTTT
d_gene: TRBD2; abundance: many; len: 14; v_gene: TRBV4-2; j_gene: TRBJ2-7; CDR3aa: CASSLERESSEQYF; CDR3nt: TGTGCCAGCAGCCTAGAGCGGGAGAGTAGCGAGCAGTACTTC
d_gene: -; abundance: many; len: 13; v_gene: TRBV19; j_gene: TRBJ2-5; CDR3aa: CASSITDEETQYF; CDR3nt: TGTGCCAGTAGTATAACCGACGAAGAGACCCAGTACTTC
d_gene: TRBD1; abundance: many; len: 16; v_gene: TRBV12-3/TRBV12-4; j_gene: TRBJ1-5; CDR3aa: CASIPGTGYSNQPQHF; CDR3nt: TGTGCCAGCATCCCGGGGACAGGCTATAGCAATCAGCCCCAGCATTTT
d_gene: -; abundance: many; len: 14; v_gene: TRBV12-5; j_gene: TRBJ2-5; CDR3aa: CASGLSGGQETQYF; CDR3nt: TGTGCTAGTGGTTTGTCTGGGGGTCAAGAGACCCAGTACTTC